This T cell receptor beta chain was obtained from a study of cytomegalovirus exposure and HLA in healthy donors. The V gene end was trimmed by 5 bases and the J gene end by 4 bases; junction bases not matched to a gene: 3. Germline V CDR1 and CDR2: SEHNR, FQNEAQ (reference sequence). The CDR3 sequence is 13 residues long. Clones were read by immunoSEQ multiplex PCR, and TCRdb kept only the in-frame ones, dropping some. The table shows 90,000 to 130,000 clones, with over 75% occurring only once. The chain links TRBV7-9 to TRBJ1-2, with TRBD1 matching 8 bases. Sequenced input: PBMCs. The clonotype comes from a woman aged 18-29 years in good health and CMV-seronegative. DNA of the CDR3: TGTGCCAGCAGCATTGGGACAGGCTATGGCTACACCTTC. This sequence encodes CASSIGTGYGYTF.